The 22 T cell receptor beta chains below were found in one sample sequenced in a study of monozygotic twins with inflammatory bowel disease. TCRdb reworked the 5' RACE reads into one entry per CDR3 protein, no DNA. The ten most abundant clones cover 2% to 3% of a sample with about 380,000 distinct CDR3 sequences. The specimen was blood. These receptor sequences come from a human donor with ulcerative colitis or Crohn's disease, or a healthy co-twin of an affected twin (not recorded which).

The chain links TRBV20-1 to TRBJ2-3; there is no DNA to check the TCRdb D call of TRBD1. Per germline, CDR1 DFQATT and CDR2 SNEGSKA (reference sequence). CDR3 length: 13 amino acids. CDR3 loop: CSAPEWDTDTQYF.

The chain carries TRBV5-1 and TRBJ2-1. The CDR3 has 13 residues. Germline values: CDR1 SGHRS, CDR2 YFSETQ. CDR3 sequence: CASSSGADWKQFF. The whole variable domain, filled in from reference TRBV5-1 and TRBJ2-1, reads KAGVTQTPRYLIKTRGQQVTLSCSPISGHRSVSWYQQTPGQGLQFLFEYFSETQRNKGNFPGRFSGRQFSNSRSEMNVSTLELGDSALYLCASSSGADWKQFFGPGTRLTVL.

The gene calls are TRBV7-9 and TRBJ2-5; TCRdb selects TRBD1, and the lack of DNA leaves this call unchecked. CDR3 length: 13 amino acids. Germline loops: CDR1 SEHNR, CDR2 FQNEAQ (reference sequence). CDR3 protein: CASSPHRVETQYF.

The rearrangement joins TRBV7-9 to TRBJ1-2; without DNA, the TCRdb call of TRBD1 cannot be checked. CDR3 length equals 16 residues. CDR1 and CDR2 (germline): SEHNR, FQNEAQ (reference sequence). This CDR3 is CASSLAGGLANYGYTF. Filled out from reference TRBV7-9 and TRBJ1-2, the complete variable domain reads DTGVSQNPRHKITKRGQNVTFRCDPISEHNRLYWYRQTLGQGPEFLTYFQNEAQLEKSRLLSDRFSAERPKGSFSTLEIQRTEQGDSAMYLCASSLAGGLANYGYTFGSGTRLTVV.

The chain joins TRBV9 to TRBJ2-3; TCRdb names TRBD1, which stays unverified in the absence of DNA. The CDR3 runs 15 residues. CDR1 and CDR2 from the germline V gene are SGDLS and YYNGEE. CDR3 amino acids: CASSDDRASTDTQYF.

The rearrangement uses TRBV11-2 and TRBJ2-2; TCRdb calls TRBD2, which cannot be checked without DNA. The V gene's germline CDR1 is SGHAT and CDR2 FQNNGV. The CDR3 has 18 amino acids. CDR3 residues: CASSLVLAGAANTGELFF.

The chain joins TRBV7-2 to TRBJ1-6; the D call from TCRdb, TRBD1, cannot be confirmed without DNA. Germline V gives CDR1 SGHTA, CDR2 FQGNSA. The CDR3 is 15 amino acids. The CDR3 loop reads CASSGLTGGGSPLHF. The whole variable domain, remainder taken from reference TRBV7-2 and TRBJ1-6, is GAGVSQSPSNKVTEKGKDVELRCDPISGHTALYWYRQSLGQGLEFLIYFQGNSAPDKSGLPSDRFSAERTGGSVSTLTIQRTQQEDSAVYLCASSGLTGGGSPLHFGNGTRLTVT.

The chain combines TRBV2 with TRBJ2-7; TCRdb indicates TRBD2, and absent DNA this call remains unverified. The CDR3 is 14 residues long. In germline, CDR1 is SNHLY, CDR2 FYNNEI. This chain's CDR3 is CASRMSGEAYEQYF.

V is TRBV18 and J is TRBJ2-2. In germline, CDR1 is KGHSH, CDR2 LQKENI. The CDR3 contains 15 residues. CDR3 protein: CASSLTRHNTGELFF.

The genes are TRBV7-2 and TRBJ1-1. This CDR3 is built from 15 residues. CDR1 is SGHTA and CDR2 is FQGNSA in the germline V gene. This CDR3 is CASSTRSRGNTEAFF. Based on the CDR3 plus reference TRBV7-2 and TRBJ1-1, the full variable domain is GAGVSQSPSNKVTEKGKDVELRCDPISGHTALYWYRQSLGQGLEFLIYFQGNSAPDKSGLPSDRFSAERTGGSVSTLTIQRTQQEDSAVYLCASSTRSRGNTEAFFGQGTRLTVV.

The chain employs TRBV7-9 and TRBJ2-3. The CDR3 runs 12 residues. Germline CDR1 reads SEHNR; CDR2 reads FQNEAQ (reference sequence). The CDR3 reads CASSTPRDTQYF.

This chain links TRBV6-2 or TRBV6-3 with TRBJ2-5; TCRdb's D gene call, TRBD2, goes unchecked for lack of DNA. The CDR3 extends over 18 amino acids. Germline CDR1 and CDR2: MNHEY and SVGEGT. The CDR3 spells CASSYFGRGGAIRETQYF.

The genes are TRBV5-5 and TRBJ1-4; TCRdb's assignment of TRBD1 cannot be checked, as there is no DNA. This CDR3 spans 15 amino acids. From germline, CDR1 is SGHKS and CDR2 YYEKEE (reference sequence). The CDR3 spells CASSSGTSTNEKLFF.

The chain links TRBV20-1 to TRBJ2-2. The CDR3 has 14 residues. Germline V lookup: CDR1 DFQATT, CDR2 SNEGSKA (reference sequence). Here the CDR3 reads CSARNIDGAGELFF.

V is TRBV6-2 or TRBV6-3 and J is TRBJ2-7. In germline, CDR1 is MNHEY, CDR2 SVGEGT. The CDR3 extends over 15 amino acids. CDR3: CASSYSVSTSYEQYF.

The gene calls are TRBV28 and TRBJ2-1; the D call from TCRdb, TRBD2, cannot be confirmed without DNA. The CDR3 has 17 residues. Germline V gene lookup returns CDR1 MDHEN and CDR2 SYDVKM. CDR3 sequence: CASSRMTRLAGNNEQFF. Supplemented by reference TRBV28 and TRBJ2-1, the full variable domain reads DVKVTQSSRYLVKRTGEKVFLECVQDMDHENMFWYRQDPGLGLRLIYFSYDVKMKEKGDIPEGYSVSREKKERFSLILESASTNQTSMYLCASSRMTRLAGNNEQFFGPGTRLTVL.

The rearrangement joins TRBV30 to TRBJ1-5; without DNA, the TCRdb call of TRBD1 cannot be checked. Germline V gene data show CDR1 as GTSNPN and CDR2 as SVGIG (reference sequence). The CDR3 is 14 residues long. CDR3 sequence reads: CAWDRGLSNQPQHF.

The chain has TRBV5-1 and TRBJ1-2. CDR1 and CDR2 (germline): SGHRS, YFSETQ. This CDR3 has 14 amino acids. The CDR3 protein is CASSKTELGYGYTF.

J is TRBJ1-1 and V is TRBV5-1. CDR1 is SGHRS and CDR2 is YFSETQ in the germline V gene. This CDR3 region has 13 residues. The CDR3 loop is CASSLAASSEAFF.

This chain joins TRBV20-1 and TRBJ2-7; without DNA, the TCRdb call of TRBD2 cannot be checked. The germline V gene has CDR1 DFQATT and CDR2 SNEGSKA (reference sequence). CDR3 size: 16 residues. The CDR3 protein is CSARRPNSGEGYEQYF.

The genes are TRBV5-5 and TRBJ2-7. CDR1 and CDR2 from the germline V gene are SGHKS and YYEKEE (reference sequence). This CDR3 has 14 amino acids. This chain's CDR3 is CASSVGRMAWEQYF.

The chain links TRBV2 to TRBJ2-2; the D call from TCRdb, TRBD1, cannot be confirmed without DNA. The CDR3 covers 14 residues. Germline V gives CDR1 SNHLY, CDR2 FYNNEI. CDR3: CASNGQGYTGELFF. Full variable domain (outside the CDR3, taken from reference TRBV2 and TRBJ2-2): EPEVTQTPSHQVTQMGQEVILRCVPISNHLYFYWYRQILGQKVEFLVSFYNNEISEKSEIFDDQFSVERPDGSNFTLKIRSTKLEDSAMYFCASNGQGYTGELFFGEGSRLTVL.